These T cell receptor beta chains were read from a single sample in a study of blood T cells in healthy people across ages. MiXCR, applied by TCRdb to the 5' RACE reads, yields one record per CDR3 protein. This table has some 900,000 distinct CDR3 sequences, 40% to 60% appearing once. The specimen sequenced was blood. The receptors derive from a man under 40 in good health. Both conserved end residues are part of each CDR3. Each record gives: CDR3 length, V gene, J gene, clone size, D gene, CDR3 protein, CDR3 DNA. D genes are given only for firm matches. Clone size, where shown, is once, few, many, or a class for clones that have expanded.

cdr3_length: 13; v_call: TRBV12-3/TRBV12-4; j_call: TRBJ2-3; clone_size: few; d_call: TRBD2; cdr3_aa: CASRLAVSDTQYF; cdr3_nt: TGTGCTTCAAGACTAGCGGTCTCAGATACGCAGTATTTT
cdr3_length: 13; v_call: TRBV2; j_call: TRBJ1-5; clone_size: .; d_call: TRBD1; cdr3_aa: CASNDRAHQPQHF; cdr3_nt: TGTGCCAGCAACGACAGGGCGCATCAGCCCCAGCATTTT
cdr3_length: 15; v_call: TRBV7-9; j_call: TRBJ1-2; clone_size: few; d_call: TRBD1; cdr3_aa: CASRDLGQGDYGYTF; cdr3_nt: TGTGCCAGCAGGGACTTGGGACAGGGGGACTATGGCTACACCTTC
cdr3_length: 13; v_call: TRBV7-9; j_call: TRBJ1-2; clone_size: .; d_call: .; cdr3_aa: CASSREPDYGYTF; cdr3_nt: TGTGCCAGCAGCCGAGAACCGGACTATGGCTACACCTTC
cdr3_length: 13; v_call: TRBV24-1; j_call: TRBJ1-2; clone_size: once; d_call: .; cdr3_aa: CATSGGPGYGYTF; cdr3_nt: TGTGCCACCAGTGGCGGACCGGGCTATGGCTACACCTTC
cdr3_length: 18; v_call: TRBV7-9; j_call: TRBJ2-3; clone_size: .; d_call: TRBD1; cdr3_aa: CASSLVVRGRIGTDTQYF; cdr3_nt: TGTGCCAGCAGCTTAGTGGTAAGGGGGCGCATCGGCACAGATACGCAGTATTTT
cdr3_length: 13; v_call: TRBV5-1; j_call: TRBJ2-1; clone_size: .; d_call: .; cdr3_aa: CASSRRDHNEQFF; cdr3_nt: TGCGCCAGCAGCCGGCGGGACCACAATGAGCAGTTCTTC
cdr3_length: 17; v_call: TRBV4-2; j_call: TRBJ2-3; clone_size: .; d_call: TRBD2; cdr3_aa: CASSRSTSGISTDTQYF; cdr3_nt: TGTGCCAGCAGCCGCTCGACTAGCGGGATTAGCACAGATACGCAGTATTTT
cdr3_length: 14; v_call: TRBV5-1; j_call: TRBJ1-4; clone_size: .; d_call: TRBD1; cdr3_aa: CASSVGAGGDKLFF; cdr3_nt: TGCGCCAGCAGCGTGGGGGCAGGGGGCGATAAACTGTTTTTT
cdr3_length: 16; v_call: TRBV3-1; j_call: TRBJ1-1; clone_size: few; d_call: .; cdr3_aa: CASSHQRGGINTEAFF; cdr3_nt: TGTGCCAGCAGCCACCAACGGGGCGGGATCAACACTGAAGCTTTCTTT
cdr3_length: 15; v_call: TRBV2; j_call: TRBJ1-4; clone_size: .; d_call: .; cdr3_aa: CASRTTDRDNEKLFF; cdr3_nt: TGTGCCAGCAGGACGACGGACCGGGATAATGAAAAACTGTTTTTT
cdr3_length: 14; v_call: TRBV30; j_call: TRBJ1-1; clone_size: .; d_call: .; cdr3_aa: CAWSVRGRYTEAFF; cdr3_nt: TGTGCCTGGAGTGTACGCGGGCGCTACACTGAAGCTTTCTTT
cdr3_length: 13; v_call: TRBV20-1; j_call: TRBJ2-7; clone_size: few; d_call: TRBD1; cdr3_aa: CSASPGQIYEQYF; cdr3_nt: TGCAGTGCTAGTCCGGGACAGATTTACGAGCAGTACTTC
cdr3_length: 17; v_call: TRBV3-1; j_call: TRBJ2-3; clone_size: .; d_call: TRBD2; cdr3_aa: CASSHRGTSAHTDTQYF; cdr3_nt: TGTGCCAGCTCCCACCGGGGGACTAGCGCCCACACAGATACGCAGTATTTT
cdr3_length: 17; v_call: TRBV20-1; j_call: TRBJ2-5; clone_size: .; d_call: TRBD2; cdr3_aa: CSARTSQRGGPQETQYF; cdr3_nt: TGCAGTGCCCGGACTAGCCAGCGGGGGGGTCCTCAAGAGACCCAGTACTTC
cdr3_length: 13; v_call: TRBV12-3/TRBV12-4; j_call: TRBJ2-7; clone_size: many; d_call: .; cdr3_aa: CASRSGARDEQYF; cdr3_nt: TGTGCCAGCAGAAGTGGGGCGCGGGACGAGCAGTACTTC